This entry describes one TCR beta chain. Repertoires were generated with immunoSEQ multiplex PCR, while TCRdb's copy carries only in-frame clones and drops some. The table shows 75,000 to 95,000 clones, with around 80% occurring only once. The data belong to a study of blood T cell repertoires in COVID-19. The CDR3 runs to 14 residues. Looked up from germline, CDR1 is LGHNA and CDR2 is YSLEER. V lost 0 bases, J lost 10 bases, and 13 bases lay in between. The sample was peripheral blood. This receptor was identified in a middle-aged woman with active or convalescent COVID-19. This chain links TRBV4-3 with TRBJ2-1; tentatively, D is TRBD1 (5 bases). In DNA form, the CDR3 reads TGCGCCAGCAGCCAAGATCGGCGGCCAGGGGAGCAGTTCTTC. Protein product: CASSQDRRPGEQFF.